This is a list of T cell receptor beta chains from one sample in a study of blood T cell repertoires in COVID-19. The table came from immunoSEQ multiplex PCR; TCRdb's copy has only in-frame clones and leaves some out. Here the sample spans 250,000 to 350,000 clones, approximately 91% being singletons. The sample taken for sequencing was peripheral blood. The source is a woman aged 60-75 years with acute or convalescent COVID-19. Each CDR3 is given with its conserved first and last residue. The D gene is left open where the match is weak. Clone size is given for some rows only: seen once, a few or many times, or a class if the clone is expanded.

d_gene	j_gene	abundance	v_gene	CDR3nt	CDR3aa
-	TRBJ1-1	-	TRBV6-6	TGTGCCAGCAGTTCTTTCGGACAGCAGAACACTGAAGCTTTCTTT	CASSSFGQQNTEAFF
TRBD2	TRBJ2-3	-	TRBV24-1	TGTGCCACCAGCTACCCCGGACTAGCGGGCACAGATACGCAGTATTTT	CATSYPGLAGTDTQYF
TRBD2	TRBJ2-3	-	TRBV4-3	TGCGCCAGCAGCCAAGACGAGCGGGACACAGATACGCAGTATTTT	CASSQDERDTDTQYF
TRBD1	TRBJ2-7	-	TRBV28	TGTGCCAGCAGTCCGGAGGGACAGGGAGGTGCCGAGCAGTACTTC	CASSPEGQGGAEQYF
-	TRBJ2-5	-	TRBV24-1	TGTGCCACCAGTGATACGGACAGTGGAGAGACCCAGTACTTC	CATSDTDSGETQYF
TRBD2	TRBJ2-7	once	TRBV6-4	TGTGCCAGCAGTGAGACTAGCGGTACCTACGAGCAGTACTTC	CASSETSGTYEQYF
-	TRBJ1-1	-	TRBV15	TGTGCCACCAGCAGGGACAGAGCCTTGAACACTGAAGCTTTCTTT	CATSRDRALNTEAFF
-	TRBJ2-7	-	TRBV6-2/TRBV6-3	TGTGCCAGCAGTTACCGGCAGGGGTACGAGCAGTACTTC	CASSYRQGYEQYF
-	TRBJ2-7	-	TRBV5-4	TGTGCCAGCAGCTTGCAGGGGACCTACGAGCAGTACTTC	CASSLQGTYEQYF
TRBD1	TRBJ2-2	-	TRBV28	TGTGCCACCAGGGGACAGACGAACACCGGGGAGCTGTTTTTT	CATRGQTNTGELFF
TRBD2	TRBJ2-1	-	TRBV18	TGTGCCAGCTCACCAGCTGGGACTAGCCCACGGGGGCAGTTCTTC	CASSPAGTSPRGQFF
-	TRBJ1-2	few	TRBV7-2	TGTGCCAGCAGCTCCCCCCCGTTTAACTATGGCTACACCTTC	CASSSPPFNYGYTF
TRBD1	TRBJ1-5	-	TRBV28	TGTGCCAGCAGTTGGGCCGGGACAGGGGGACAGCCCCAGCATTTT	CASSWAGTGGQPQHF
TRBD2	TRBJ2-2	-	TRBV27	TGTGCCAGCACCCCCCAGGGGACTCCGACTAGCGGGATCACCGGGGAGCTGTTTTTT	CASTPQGTPTSGITGELFF
TRBD1	TRBJ2-7	-	TRBV25-1	TGTGCCAGCAGTGACGGACAGGTACAGGGAGAGCAGTACTTC	CASSDGQVQGEQYF
TRBD1	TRBJ1-6	-	TRBV19	TGTGCCAGTAGTATCGCACAGGGGGAATCACCCCTCCACTTT	CASSIAQGESPLHF
TRBD2	TRBJ2-5	-	TRBV4-1	TGCGCCAGCAGCCAGCTTCAATCGGGGAGGGGTGGATGGGAGACCCAGTACTTC	CASSQLQSGRGGWETQYF
-	TRBJ2-2	-	TRBV29-1	TGCAGCGTTGATGTAGAGAACACCGGGGAGCTGTTTTTT	CSVDVENTGELFF
TRBD2	TRBJ2-1	once	TRBV5-6	TGTGCCAGCAGCGGTATAGCGGGTTCGGGGGACAATGAGCAGTTCTTC	CASSGIAGSGDNEQFF
TRBD1	TRBJ1-2	-	TRBV6-6	TGTGCCAGCAGTTCGAGGGACAGGGCCGTCGGTGGCTACACCTTC	CASSSRDRAVGGYTF
-	TRBJ2-5	-	TRBV7-2	TGTGCCAGCATCCGCCTAGGTGGAGAGACCCAGTACTTC	CASIRLGGETQYF
-	TRBJ2-2	-	TRBV18	TGTGCCAGCTCAGTACAACACACCGGGGAGCTGTTTTTT	CASSVQHTGELFF
TRBD1	TRBJ1-1	-	TRBV28	TGTGCCAGCAGTGTACAGGGGGTAGTCACTGAAGCTTTCTTT	CASSVQGVVTEAFF
TRBD1	TRBJ1-1	-	TRBV7-3	TGTGCCAGCAGCTCAAACAGGGGGCTGGGTGAAGCTTTCTTT	CASSSNRGLGEAFF
TRBD1	TRBJ2-7	-	TRBV6-5	TGTGCCAGCAAGACCGGACAGGGGAGCTCCTACGAGCAGTACTTC	CASKTGQGSSYEQYF
TRBD1	TRBJ2-7	-	TRBV7-2	TGTGCCAGCAGCTCGGACAGGACCACCGAGTACTTC	CASSSDRTTEYF
-	TRBJ2-3	-	TRBV7-3	TGTGCCAGCACCCCCGGGGGGCCCAGCACAGATACGCAGTATTTT	CASTPGGPSTDTQYF
-	TRBJ1-2	-	TRBV2	TGTGCCAGCAGTGAAGCGCCCCTAGTCTATGGCTACACCTTC	CASSEAPLVYGYTF
TRBD2	TRBJ2-3	-	TRBV3-1/TRBV3-2	TGTGCCAGCAGCCAAAGAGGTACCGGGACTAGCGGGAGGTCAACAGATACGCAGTATTTT	CASSQRGTGTSGRSTDTQYF
-	TRBJ1-2	-	TRBV30	TGTGCCTGGAGTAGGCGGGACAACTATGGCTACACCTTC	CAWSRRDNYGYTF
TRBD1	TRBJ2-7	-	TRBV6-6	TGTGCCAGCAGTGACAGGGGCAGCGAGCAGTACTTC	CASSDRGSEQYF
TRBD2	TRBJ2-7	-	TRBV7-8	TGTGCCAGCGGAGTGGTAGCAGCGGGGGCCTACGAGCAGTACTTC	CASGVVAAGAYEQYF
TRBD2	TRBJ2-1	-	TRBV7-2	TGTGCCAGCAGCCCTCGGACTAGTAACTACAATGAGCAGTTCTTC	CASSPRTSNYNEQFF
TRBD1	TRBJ2-7	-	TRBV30	TGTGCCTGGAGTGTACAGGACAGGGGGTTCGAGCAGTACTTC	CAWSVQDRGFEQYF
-	TRBJ2-7	-	TRBV9	TGTGCCAGCAGCGTAGAAGGCCTCGGACAAAACTACGAGCAGTACTTC	CASSVEGLGQNYEQYF
TRBD1	TRBJ1-5	-	TRBV27	TGTGCCAGCAGTCCACAGGGGAGCAATCAGCCCCAGCATTTT	CASSPQGSNQPQHF
TRBD1	TRBJ2-5	-	TRBV11-2	TGTGCCAGCAGCTTGGACAGGGGGCAAGAGACCCAGTACTTC	CASSLDRGQETQYF
-	TRBJ2-5	-	TRBV4-3	TGCGCCAGCAGCCAAGATTTCAGGGCCGGGGAGACCCAGTACTTC	CASSQDFRAGETQYF
-	TRBJ2-5	-	TRBV6-5	TGTGCCCTTGAGGGCGCTGGTCTGAGAGAGACCCAGTACTTC	CALEGAGLRETQYF
TRBD1	TRBJ2-7	-	TRBV3-1/TRBV3-2	TGTGCCAGCAGCCCCAGGACAGGGGTGGATTACGAGCAGTACTTC	CASSPRTGVDYEQYF
TRBD1	TRBJ1-4	-	TRBV28	TGTGCCAGCAGTTCGGGACAGTCCCCCGAAAAACTGTTTTTT	CASSSGQSPEKLFF
TRBD2	TRBJ2-3	-	TRBV7-9	TGTGCCAGCAGCTTATCAGCGGGGAGCACAGATACGCAGTATTTT	CASSLSAGSTDTQYF
TRBD1	TRBJ1-2	-	TRBV4-1	TGCGCCAGCAGCCAACAAGGGGGCGGGGGGTTCTATGGCTACACCTTC	CASSQQGGGGFYGYTF
-	TRBJ1-1	-	TRBV28	TGTGCCAGCCAACCCGGACAGAACACTGAAGCTTTCTTT	CASQPGQNTEAFF
TRBD1	TRBJ2-3	-	TRBV6-2/TRBV6-3	TGTGCCAGCAGTTGGACAGGGCCTCTGGATACGCAGTATTTT	CASSWTGPLDTQYF
-	TRBJ1-2	-	TRBV23-1	TGCGCCAGCAGTCACAGGTTGGGGGGTGGAGGCTACACCTTC	CASSHRLGGGGYTF
-	TRBJ1-2	-	TRBV6-5	TGTGCCAGCGGCCGGGACTATGGCTACACCTTC	CASGRDYGYTF
TRBD1	TRBJ2-3	few	TRBV7-2	TGTGCCAGCAGCACGGACAGGGGCCCACAACTTCCTTCAGATACGCAGTATTTT	CASSTDRGPQLPSDTQYF
TRBD1	TRBJ2-7	-	TRBV29-1	TGCAGCGCGGGACAGACCGACGAGCAGTACTTC	CSAGQTDEQYF
-	TRBJ2-3	once	TRBV27	TGTGCCAGCAGTTTATACGGCCAGGCAGGGACAGATACGCAGTATTTT	CASSLYGQAGTDTQYF
TRBD1	TRBJ1-1	-	TRBV7-9	TGTGCCAGCAGCTTAGGACCCGACAGGGTCGGTAGAAGCGCTGAAGCTTTCTTT	CASSLGPDRVGRSAEAFF
-	TRBJ2-7	-	TRBV29-1	TGCAGCGTTGAACAGGGCCGCTACGAGCAGTACTTC	CSVEQGRYEQYF
-	TRBJ1-6	-	TRBV7-9	TGTGCCAGCAGCTTAGAAGCAAAGAATTCACCCCTCCACTTT	CASSLEAKNSPLHF
-	TRBJ1-1	-	TRBV4-3	TGCGCCAGCAGCCAGGAACAGGGAATAATGAACACTGAAGCTTTCTTT	CASSQEQGIMNTEAFF